These 19 T cell receptor beta chains share one sample of origin, sequenced in a study of shared clonotypes between healthy human individuals. The table came from immunoSEQ multiplex PCR; TCRdb's copy has only in-frame clones and leaves some out. The data hold about 1.1 million clones, with approximately 78% observed a single time. Input material: memory CD4+ T cells from PBMCs. Subset given: CD45RA-negative fraction. These receptors originate from a man younger than 30 in good health. Some clones in this sample may be carry-over from other donors' samples.

CDR3 in DNA: TGTGCCAGCTCCCTCGGAGTCCCGGCCGGGGAGCTGTTTTTT. It specifies CASSLGVPAGELFF. This rearrangement joins TRBV5-6 to TRBJ2-2; D gene uncertain. The V gene lost 7 bases and the J gene lost 6 bases, with 16 bases spanning the gap. The CDR3 extends over 14 amino acids. In germline, CDR1 is SGHDT, CDR2 YYEEEE.

This clone was seen just once. V is TRBV15 and J is TRBJ2-1, with D hard to call. This CDR3 spans 12 amino acids. V lost 1 base, J lost 9 bases, and 7 bases lay in between. Germline V lookup: CDR1 LNHNV, CDR2 YYDKDF (reference sequence). This CDR3 is CATSRASVEQFF. In nucleotides, the CDR3 is TGTGCCACCAGCAGAGCGAGCGTTGAGCAGTTCTTC. Full variable domain (outside the CDR3, taken from reference TRBV15 and TRBJ2-1): DAMVIQNPRYQVTQFGKPVTLSCSQTLNHNVMYWYQQKSSQAPKLLFHYYDKDFNNEADTPDNFQSRRPNTSFCFLDIRSPGLGDTAMYLCATSRASVEQFFGPGTRLTVL.

The genes are TRBV7-9 and TRBJ2-7, with TRBD1 matching 8 bases. Germline CDR1 is SEHNR and CDR2 is FQNEAQ (reference sequence). CDR3 length: 15 residues. Germline trimming cut 5 bases from V and 2 bases from J; bases unmatched to any gene: 8. DNA of the CDR3: TGTGCCAGCAGCCCAGGGGGACAGGAACCCTACGAGCAGTACTTC. Its translation: CASSPGGQEPYEQYF.

This chain links TRBV30 with TRBJ2-7; D unresolved. Trimming cost V 3 bases and J 0 bases, with 9 bases left between them. This CDR3 comprises 13 residues. Germline V gene data show CDR1 as GTSNPN and CDR2 as SVGIG (reference sequence). As DNA, the CDR3 is TGTGCCTGGAGCAGGAAGGGCTCCTACGAGCAGTACTTC. Its protein is CAWSRKGSYEQYF.

The chain has TRBV7-9 and TRBJ2-3, with 7 bases lining up with TRBD2. The CDR3 runs to 16 residues. Per the germline V gene, CDR1 is SEHNR and CDR2 is FQNEAQ (reference sequence). J gave up 1 base and V 3 bases, and 7 bases lay outside the gene matches. The CDR3 loop reads CASSLSREVGTDTQYF. CDR3 nucleotides: TGTGCCAGCAGCTTGAGCCGGGAGGTGGGCACAGATACGCAGTATTTT.

CDR3 residues: CASSKAQPGRRGSQETQYF. DNA of the CDR3: TGTGCCAGCAGCAAAGCTCAACCAGGCCGCAGGGGATCTCAAGAGACCCAGTACTTC. The chain has TRBV21-1 and TRBJ2-5; the tabulated D call, TRBD1, remains unverified against the DNA. TRBV21-1 is listed as a pseudogene. There are 19 residues in the CDR3.

Worth noting for this clone: With a much larger clone just one base away, this may be a read error. J is TRBJ1-4 and V is TRBV27, with 9 bases lining up with TRBD1. The CDR3 is 15 amino acids. CDR1 and CDR2 (germline): MNHEY, SMNVEV (reference sequence). DNA for the CDR3: TGTGCCAGCAGGGGCCTCGGACAGGGGAATGAAGAACTGTTTTTT. Its protein is CASRGLGQGNEELFF.

Only a few counts were recorded for this clone. The CDR3: CASSYGGESNEQFF. CDR3 coding DNA: TGTGCCAGCAGTTATGGGGGGGAGAGCAATGAGCAGTTCTTC. This chain uses TRBV6-4 with TRBJ2-1; 7 bases fit TRBD2. The CDR3 contains 14 residues. Losses at the gene ends were 5 bases for V and 6 bases for J; bases not matched to a gene: 7. Germline lookup yields CDR1 MRHNA and CDR2 SNTAGT.

The chain has TRBV19 and TRBJ1-5; the D gene is possibly TRBD1 (6 bases). This CDR3 has 16 residues. Germline V gene sequence: CDR1 LNHDA, CDR2 SQIVND (reference sequence). Trimming pared 7 bases from V and 2 bases from J, leaving 18 bases between. CDR3 region: CASTLGGGAGNQPQHF. Here the CDR3 DNA reads TGTGCCAGTACCCTAGGGGGGGGCGCGGGCAATCAGCCCCAGCATTTT.

The rearrangement uses TRBV28 and TRBJ1-5, with 7 bases lining up with TRBD1. V lost 7 bases to trimming and J lost 0 bases; unmatched junction nucleotides: 21. This CDR3 comprises 20 residues. Germline CDR1 and CDR2: MDHEN and SYDVKM. The CDR3 DNA is TGTGCCAGCACCAAAACCCCCGGGACAGTAAAAGACCTTAGCAATCAGCCCCAGCATTTT. Protein product: CASTKTPGTVKDLSNQPQHF. Variable domain in full (rest from reference TRBV28 and TRBJ1-5): DVKVTQSSRYLVKRTGEKVFLECVQDMDHENMFWYRQDPGLGLRLIYFSYDVKMKEKGDIPEGYSVSREKKERFSLILESASTNQTSMYLCASTKTPGTVKDLSNQPQHFGDGTRLSIL.

The chain joins TRBV5-1 to TRBJ2-3; 10 nucleotides align to TRBD2. Germline V CDR1 and CDR2: SGHRS, YFSETQ. The CDR3 loop spans 16 amino acids. Trimming took 3 bases from V and 2 from J; bases not matched to a gene: 6. The CDR3 region is CASSSRTSGYTDTQYF. The DNA of the CDR3 is TGCGCCAGCAGCTCCCGGACTAGCGGATACACAGATACGCAGTATTTT.

The gene calls are TRBV11-3 and TRBJ2-3, with no clear D. The length of the CDR3 is 13 residues. Trimming pared 5 bases from V and 4 bases from J, leaving 10 bases between. CDR1 is SGHNT and CDR2 is YENEEA in the germline V gene. CDR3 nucleotides: TGTGCCAGCAGCGGTGGGTGGGCAGATACGCAGTATTTT. This translates into CASSGGWADTQYF.

In this sample, this clone turned up many times. CDR3 nucleotides: TGTGCCAGCAGCGTAGCTCCTAGCGGGAGCAGTGAGCAGTTCTTC. Protein: CASSVAPSGSSEQFF. V gene TRBV9 combines with J gene TRBJ2-1, with TRBD2 matching over 10 bases. V was clipped by 0 bases and J by 9 bases; unmatched bases: 6. The CDR3 length is 15 residues. Germline V gene data show CDR1 as SGDLS and CDR2 as YYNGEE.

The chain combines TRBV29-1 with TRBJ1-1; D not certain. The V end lost 4 bases, the J end lost 3 bases, and 12 bases lay between the germline ends. Per germline, CDR1 SQVTM and CDR2 ANQGSEA. There are 13 residues in the CDR3. CDR3 loop: CSVAPGWDTEAFF. Written as DNA, the CDR3 is TGCAGCGTTGCCCCGGGATGGGACACTGAAGCTTTCTTT. Filled out from reference TRBV29-1 and TRBJ1-1, the complete variable domain reads SAVISQKPSRDICQRGTSLTIQCQVDSQVTMMFWYRQQPGQSLTLIATANQGSEATYESGFVIDKFPISRPNLTFSTLTVSNMSPEDSSIYLCSVAPGWDTEAFFGQGTRLTVV.

This sequence joins TRBV7-2 and TRBJ2-1; TRBD1 is a possible D gene (5 bases). Trimming removed 6 bases from V and 6 bases from J, with 12 bases in between. From germline, CDR1 is SGHTA and CDR2 FQGNSA. The CDR3 loop spans 13 amino acids. The CDR3 nucleotides are TGTGCCAGCAGTCAAATGCAGGGCAATGAGCAGTTCTTC. It yields the protein CASSQMQGNEQFF.

V gene TRBV28 combines with J gene TRBJ1-1; D perhaps matches TRBD1 (6 bases). The germline V and J ends were trimmed by 8 bases and 3 bases, with 16 bases remaining between them. The CDR3 loop spans 14 amino acids. Germline CDR1 and CDR2: MDHEN and SYDVKM. The CDR3 loop reads CASALGGVDTEAFF. CDR3 nucleotide sequence: TGTGCCAGCGCCTTAGGGGGGGTCGACACTGAAGCTTTCTTT.

The genes are TRBV5-1 and TRBJ1-4, with D possibly TRBD1 on 6 matching bases. Per the germline V gene, CDR1 is SGHRS and CDR2 is YFSETQ. Trimming removed 5 bases from V and 5 bases from J, with 16 bases in between. This CDR3 comprises 15 residues. The CDR3 region has the DNA TGCGCCAGCAGTCTCCGGAGGCAGGGGAATGAAAAACTGTTTTTT. This gives the protein CASSLRRQGNEKLFF.

This chain links TRBV7-9 with TRBJ2-7; 9 bases fit TRBD1. The CDR3 runs to 15 residues. The germline V gene has CDR1 SEHNR and CDR2 FQNEAQ (reference sequence). J was trimmed by 1 base and V by 8 bases; bases with no gene match: 9. This CDR3 reads CASVPTGQGSYEQYF. The CDR3 region has the DNA TGTGCCAGCGTCCCCACGGGACAGGGATCCTACGAGCAGTACTTC.

This clone was observed a handful of times. The rearrangement uses TRBV6-5 and TRBJ2-5; D remains unclear. The J call may not be correct, given that the DNA end is closer to TRBJ2-7. The CDR3 sequence is 15 residues long. Per germline, CDR1 MNHEY and CDR2 SVGAGI. The CDR3 DNA sequence: TGTGCCAGCAGCCGATTTAGCACCAGCTCCTACGAGCAGTACTTC. This encodes CASSRFSTSSYEQYF.